These 32 T cell receptor beta chains originate from one sample sequenced in a study of T cell repertoires in cytomegalovirus infection. Which antigens these TCRs recognize remains unknown. TCRdb recomputed calls from the reads with MiXCR, one row per CDR3 protein. The data hold about 500,000 distinct CDR3 sequences, with 33% observed a single time. This sample comprised cultured PBMCs, obtained from culture after CMV antigen stimulation. These receptors came from a human donor in good health (CMV status not recorded). Some clones in this sample may be carry-over from other donors' samples.

A single count supports this clonotype. CDR3 residues: CASSLTGGGSDTQYF. CDR3 DNA sequence: TGTGCCAGCAGCTTGACAGGGGGCGGGTCAGATACGCAGTATTTT. The chain employs TRBV7-2 and TRBJ2-3; TRBD1 matches at 10 bases. Trimming took 3 bases from V and 4 from J; bases not matched to a gene: 4. Germline-derived CDR1 and CDR2 are SGHTA and FQGNSA. This CDR3 has 15 residues.

This clonotype appeared a few times. CDR3 residues: CASSLAPGLAGGLNTGELFF. CDR3 in DNA: TGTGCCAGCAGTTTAGCGCCGGGACTAGCGGGAGGCCTTAACACCGGGGAGCTGTTTTTT. This chain joins TRBV12-3 or TRBV12-4 and TRBJ2-2, with TRBD2 identical over 15 bases. V was pared by 0 bases and J by 2 bases, with 7 bases of the junction left unmatched. The length of the CDR3 is 20 residues.

This clonotype has more than one count but fewer than ten. This rearrangement joins TRBV19 to TRBJ2-2; perhaps TRBD2 as D (5 bases). Between the trimmed V and J ends, which lost 8 bases and 2 bases, there was a span of 9 bases. Germline V CDR1 and CDR2: LNHDA, SQIVND (reference sequence). The CDR3 has 13 residues. Here the CDR3 reads CASQRRNTGELFF. Here the CDR3 DNA reads TGTGCCAGTCAGCGGCGAAACACCGGGGAGCTGTTTTTT.

The chain is built from TRBV29-1 and TRBJ2-3; no clear D. The CDR3 is 13 amino acids. Germline CDR1 is SQVTM and CDR2 is ANQGSEA. The germline V and J ends were trimmed by 5 bases and 1 base, with 10 bases remaining between them. Here the CDR3 DNA reads TGCAGCGTTCTAAATTTGGGCACAGATACGCAGTATTTT. Translation: CSVLNLGTDTQYF.

The genes are TRBV6-1 and TRBJ1-5, with unresolved D. Trimming cost V 3 bases and J 0 bases, with 9 bases left between them. This CDR3 region has 15 residues. Germline V gene lookup returns CDR1 MNHNS and CDR2 SASEGT. Here the CDR3 reads CASSDSHDSNQPQHF. Here the CDR3 DNA reads TGTGCCAGCAGTGACTCACACGATAGCAATCAGCCCCAGCATTTT.

CDR3 amino acids: CASSVDSGGRARRQETQYF. The DNA of the CDR3 is TGTGCCAGCAGCGTAGATTCTGGCGGGAGGGCCAGGAGGCAAGAGACCCAGTACTTC. This chain uses TRBV9 with TRBJ2-5; 9 bases agree with TRBD2. V dropped 0 bases and J dropped 2; count of bases not matched to a gene: 14. Germline V CDR1 and CDR2: SGDLS, YYNGEE. The length of the CDR3 is 19 residues.

The chain uses TRBV7-2 and TRBJ1-2; weak D call: TRBD1 (6 bases). This CDR3 has 13 amino acids. The germline V and J ends were trimmed by 5 bases and 8 bases, with 15 bases remaining between them. CDR1 SGHTA and CDR2 FQGNSA come from the germline V gene. The CDR3 DNA follows: TGTGCCAGCAGCCCGATGAGGGGGGAGGGCTACACCTTC. The encoded protein is CASSPMRGEGYTF.

This clonotype has a handful of counts. The genes are TRBV4-2 and TRBJ2-2; D gene ambiguous. Between the trimmed V and J ends, which lost 1 base and 4 bases, there was a span of 7 bases. The CDR3 loop spans 14 amino acids. In germline, CDR1 is LGHNA, CDR2 YNFKEQ. This CDR3 is CASSQVGGTGELFF. CDR3 coding DNA: TGTGCCAGCAGCCAAGTTGGCGGCACCGGGGAGCTGTTTTTT.

The count of this clonotype is one. The chain is built from TRBV27 and TRBJ2-7; TRBD2 agrees at 10 bases. J gave up 4 bases and V 5 bases, and 14 bases lay outside the gene matches. The CDR3 has 17 amino acids. The V gene's germline CDR1 is MNHEY and CDR2 SMNVEV (reference sequence). The CDR3 loop reads CASSPMPSSGRAYEQYV. CDR3 in DNA: TGTGCCAGCAGTCCCATGCCGTCTAGCGGGAGAGCGTACGAGCAGTACGTC.

This clonotype has ten or more counts. The chain couples TRBV12-3 or TRBV12-4 to TRBJ2-2; maybe TRBD2 (5 bases). The CDR3 has 14 residues. The V gene lost 3 bases and the J gene lost 5 bases, with 10 bases spanning the gap. The DNA for the CDR3 is TGTGCCAGCAGTTTCGATGGGAGAACCGGGGAGCTGTTTTTT. Its protein product is CASSFDGRTGELFF.

This clonotype was picked up many times. The genes are TRBV12-3 or TRBV12-4 and TRBJ1-2, with D perhaps TRBD1 (5 bases). Trimming shortened V by 5 bases and J by 8 bases, and 27 bases separated the two germline ends. The CDR3 extends over 17 amino acids. The CDR3 nucleotides read TGTGCCAGCAGTCAATCTGTCGGGGCAGGTGGAAATCGGGGCTACACCTTC. Protein sequence: CASSQSVGAGGNRGYTF.

A single count supports this clonotype. For the CDR3, the DNA is TGTGCCACCAGTGATACTAGCGGGAGGGCCTTCTACAATGAGCAGTTCTTC. Protein product: CATSDTSGRAFYNEQFF. The rearrangement joins TRBV24-1 to TRBJ2-1, with TRBD2 matching over 13 bases. The CDR3 spans 17 residues. V gave up 3 bases and J gave up 3 bases; unmatched junction bases: 4. Germline V gene sequence: CDR1 KGHDR, CDR2 SFDVKD.

This rearrangement joins TRBV12-3 or TRBV12-4 to TRBJ2-1; D remains unclear. This CDR3 is built from 13 residues. With 5 bases removed from V and 3 bases from J, the gap between germline ends came to 8 bases. CDR3 sequence: CASSAYYYNEQFF. As DNA, the CDR3 is TGTGCCAGCAGTGCCTACTACTACAATGAGCAGTTCTTC.

The chain combines TRBV27 with TRBJ2-7, with 9 bases aligning to TRBD1. This CDR3 contains 15 residues. The junction had 11 bases not matched to a gene; V was cut back by 7 bases and J by 4 bases. Germline lookup yields CDR1 MNHEY and CDR2 SMNVEV (reference sequence). The CDR3 sequence is CASKQTGTGFYEQYF. The CDR3 DNA reads as TGTGCCAGCAAACAAACCGGGACAGGGTTTTACGAGCAGTACTTC.

This clonotype turned up a few times. CDR3 bases: TGCGCCAGCAGCCAAGGTCCATACCACACCGGGGAGCTGTTTTTT. Amino acid sequence: CASSQGPYHTGELFF. The chain carries TRBV4-3 and TRBJ2-2, with D hard to call. V was clipped by 1 base and J by 3 bases, with 9 bases between them. CDR3 length equals 15 residues. From germline, CDR1 is LGHNA and CDR2 YSLEER.

This rearrangement joins TRBV27 to TRBJ1-5, with D hard to call. Trimming left V 3 bases short and J 5 bases short, with 14 bases between. Germline CDR1 and CDR2: MNHEY and SMNVEV (reference sequence). This CDR3 has 15 amino acids. The CDR3 protein is CASSFNSGVDQPQHF. The CDR3, as DNA: TGTGCCAGCAGTTTCAATTCCGGGGTGGATCAGCCCCAGCATTTT.

This sequence joins TRBV4-1 and TRBJ2-1; D gene ambiguous. The CDR3 contains 16 residues. Trimming pared 2 bases from V and 5 bases from J, leaving 16 bases between. Germline V CDR1 and CDR2: MGHRA, YSYEKL. The DNA for the CDR3 is TGCGCCAGCAGCCAATCCAATGGCCCCCCCAACAATGAGCAGTTCTTC. Translating gives CASSQSNGPPNNEQFF.

The chain carries TRBV7-6 and TRBJ1-1; 7 bases agree with TRBD1. Trimming took 1 base from V and 6 from J; bases not matched to a gene: 5. The germline V gene encodes CDR1 SGHVS and CDR2 FNYEAQ. The CDR3 sequence is 14 residues long. The CDR3 here is CASSLVRDSSEAFF. CDR3 DNA: TGTGCCAGCAGCTTAGTGAGGGACAGTTCTGAAGCTTTCTTT.

This clonotype was seen a single time. This may be a read error: a much more frequent sequence differs by one nucleotide. The chain joins TRBV7-2 to TRBJ2-5, with 7 positions matching TRBD1. Germline V lookup: CDR1 SGHTA, CDR2 FQGNSA. There are 15 residues in the CDR3. J was trimmed by 2 bases and V by 5 bases; bases with no gene match: 8. CDR3 residues: CASSVQGDGQETQYF. In DNA, the CDR3 is TGTGCCAGCAGCGTCCAGGGGGACGGACAAGAGACCCAGTACTTC.

The genes are TRBV7-2 and TRBJ2-5, with 7 bases aligning to TRBD1. Trimming cost V 5 bases and J 1 base; bases outside gene matches: 7. Germline V gene sequence: CDR1 SGHTA, CDR2 FQGNSA. The CDR3 contains 15 residues. In nucleotides, the CDR3 is TGTGCCAGCAGCCAGTTAACAGGGGCCCAAGAGACCCAGTACTTC. Translating gives CASSQLTGAQETQYF.

The chain employs TRBV6-5 and TRBJ2-5; 12 bases align to TRBD2. J lost 3 bases, V lost 6 bases, and 11 bases had no gene match. The CDR3 has 17 residues. Germline V lookup: CDR1 MNHEY, CDR2 SVGAGI. The CDR3 nucleotides read TGTGCCAGCAGCCAGGGACTAGCGGGCCGCGCTGAAGAGACCCAGTACTTC. Translating it yields CASSQGLAGRAEETQYF.

A few counts support this clonotype. The chain is built from TRBV7-2 and TRBJ1-5; a weak D match, TRBD1 (5 bases). V shed 0 bases and J shed 2 bases, with 11 bases lying between them. Germline assignment: CDR1 SGHTA and CDR2 FQGNSA. The CDR3 contains 16 residues. The CDR3 reads CASSLAEGMGNQPQHF. The DNA of the CDR3 is TGTGCCAGCAGCTTAGCTGAGGGGATGGGCAATCAGCCCCAGCATTTT.

The rearrangement joins TRBV6-5 to TRBJ2-7; 7 bases fit TRBD2. Germline V lookup: CDR1 MNHEY, CDR2 SVGAGI. The CDR3 runs 15 residues. After removal of 5 bases from V and 0 bases from J, the junction contained 7 bases not matched to a gene. The CDR3 DNA follows: TGTGCCAGCAGTCCCACTAGCGTAAGCTCCTACGAGCAGTACGTC. Its protein product is CASSPTSVSSYEQYV.

This clonotype has a single count. The chain recombines TRBV20-1 with TRBJ1-1; 7 bases align to TRBD1. This CDR3 contains 13 residues. Germline V lookup: CDR1 DFQATT, CDR2 SNEGSKA (reference sequence). The V gene end was trimmed by 5 bases and the J gene end by 4 bases; junction bases not matched to a gene: 7. The CDR3 reads CSAAPGQITEAFF. The DNA of the CDR3 is TGCAGTGCTGCACCGGGACAGATCACTGAAGCTTTCTTT.

The chain is built from TRBV11-3 and TRBJ2-7; D gene unclear. The CDR3 is made up of 14 amino acids. Germline CDR1 SGHNT, CDR2 YENEEA. V lost 1 base to trimming and J lost 2 bases, with 9 bases between them. CDR3 nucleotide sequence: TGTGCCAGCAGCTTAGGTCTTCCCCCCTACGAGCAGTACGTC. It encodes CASSLGLPPYEQYV.

In this sample, this clonotype turned up a few times. The chain has TRBV29-1 and TRBJ2-2; a possible D gene is TRBD2 (6 bases). Per germline, CDR1 SQVTM and CDR2 ANQGSEA. The CDR3 consists of 16 residues. V gave up 7 bases and J gave up 7 bases, with 25 bases separating them. CDR3 coding DNA: TGCAGCGCCGTCCGGGGGAGCGGAGGGTTGGGCGGGGAGCTGTTTTTT. It is translated as CSAVRGSGGLGGELFF.

The rearrangement joins TRBV6-5 to TRBJ2-5, with 15 bases matching TRBD2. V lost 0 bases and J lost 5; bases outside the gene matches: 4. Germline CDR1 is MNHEY and CDR2 is SVGAGI. The CDR3 runs to 17 residues. The CDR3 sequence is CASSYSGLAGGRETQYF. The CDR3 nucleotides are TGTGCCAGCAGTTACTCGGGACTAGCGGGAGGTCGTGAGACCCAGTACTTC.

This clonotype showed up many times. The J gene is TRBJ2-1, the V gene TRBV11-3; no clear D. The V gene lost 1 base and the J gene lost 10 bases, with 11 bases spanning the gap. Germline CDR1 SGHNT, CDR2 YENEEA. The CDR3 has 13 amino acids. In nucleotides, the CDR3 is TGTGCCAGCAGCTTAGTTCGGGCCGGGGAGCAGTTCTTC. Its translation: CASSLVRAGEQFF.

This clonotype has more than one count but fewer than ten. V usage is TRBV10-3 and J usage is TRBJ1-1; D is perhaps TRBD1 (6 bases). The CDR3 has 14 amino acids. From germline, CDR1 is ENHRY and CDR2 SYGVKD. V dropped 10 bases and J dropped 2 bases, with 17 bases sitting between them. The CDR3 DNA sequence: TGTGCCACCTCACAGGGAACAGGCAACACTGAAGCTTTCTTT. Translated, it gives CATSQGTGNTEAFF.

This clonotype turned up a few times. The rearrangement uses TRBV7-9 and TRBJ1-1; D is perhaps TRBD1 (5 bases). Germline V gene data show CDR1 as SEHNR and CDR2 as FQNEAQ (reference sequence). Trimming left V 4 bases short and J 3 bases short, with 15 bases between. There are 15 residues in the CDR3. The CDR3 DNA sequence: TGTGCCAGCAGCTCCCAGGTGGCGGGGGACACTGAAGCTTTCTTT. It encodes CASSSQVAGDTEAFF.

This clonotype showed up just a few times. The chain employs TRBV11-2 and TRBJ2-1; 8 nucleotides match TRBD2. The ends lost 2 bases at V and 4 bases at J; junction bases unmatched: 10. Germline V lookup: CDR1 SGHAT, CDR2 FQNNGV. The CDR3 runs 17 residues. The CDR3 nucleotides are TGTGCCAGCAGCTTATCGGCTAGCGGGTGGTTTTACAATGAGCAGTTCTTC. Encoded protein: CASSLSASGWFYNEQFF.

This chain joins TRBV27 and TRBJ2-3, with 10 bases fitting TRBD2. CDR3 length equals 16 residues. Germline V lookup: CDR1 MNHEY, CDR2 SMNVEV (reference sequence). Trimming removed 1 base from V and 0 bases from J; junction bases left unmatched: 1. The CDR3 region has the DNA TGTGCCAGCAGTTTATATAGCGGGAGGAGCACAGATACGCAGTATTTT. Translated, it gives CASSLYSGRSTDTQYF.